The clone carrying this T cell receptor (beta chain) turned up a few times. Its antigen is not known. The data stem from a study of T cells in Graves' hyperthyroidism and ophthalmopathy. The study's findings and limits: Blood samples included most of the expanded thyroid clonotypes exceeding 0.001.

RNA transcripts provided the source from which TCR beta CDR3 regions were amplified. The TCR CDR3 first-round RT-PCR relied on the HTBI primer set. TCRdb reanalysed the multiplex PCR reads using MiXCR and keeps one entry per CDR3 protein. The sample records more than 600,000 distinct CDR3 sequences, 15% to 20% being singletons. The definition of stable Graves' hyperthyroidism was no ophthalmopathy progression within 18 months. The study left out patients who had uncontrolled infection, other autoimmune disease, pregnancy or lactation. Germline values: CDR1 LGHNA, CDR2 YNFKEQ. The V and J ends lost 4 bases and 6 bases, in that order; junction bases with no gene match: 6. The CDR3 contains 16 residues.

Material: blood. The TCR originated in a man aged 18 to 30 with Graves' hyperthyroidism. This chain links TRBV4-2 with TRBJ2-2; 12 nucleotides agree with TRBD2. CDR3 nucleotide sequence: TGTGCCAGCAGCCTCCGACTAGCGGGAGCCGCCGGGGAGCTGTTTTTT. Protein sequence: CASSLRLAGAAGELFF.